The next 30 T cell receptor beta chains were all read from a single sample in a study of naive and memory T cell subsets. An equimolar mix of two oligonucleotides served as the beta constant-region primer for TRBC1 and TRBC2. The ligated cDNA underwent four PCR rounds using SP2 and nested alpha and beta constant-region primers. TCRdb reanalysed the UMI-ligation and nested PCR reads using MiXCR and keeps one entry per CDR3 protein. This sample yields about 150,000 distinct CDR3 sequences, of which about 23% are seen a single time; 0.09% to 0.13% belongs to the top ten. Study observations and caveats: Especially in CD8 cells, naive repertoires contained a few larger clonotypes, possibly CD45RA-re-expressing memory cells.

Their specific antigens are unknown. Sequencing input: naive CD4+ T cells from blood. Receptors originate from a human donor in good health.

This clonotype was seen ten or more times. This chain joins TRBV4-3 and TRBJ2-7, with 8 bases fitting TRBD1. The V gene's germline CDR1 is LGHNA and CDR2 YSLEER. V was pared by 2 bases and J by 3 bases, with 6 bases of the junction left unmatched. The CDR3 is 15 residues long. The CDR3 coding sequence is TGCGCCAGCAGCCAAAACAGGGGGTGGTTCTACGAGCAGTACTTC. Its translation: CASSQNRGWFYEQYF.

This clonotype has a count of ten or more. The chain couples TRBV5-5 to TRBJ2-1; D uncertain. The V gene's germline CDR1 is SGHKS and CDR2 YYEKEE (reference sequence). The CDR3 runs to 13 residues. V was pared by 2 bases and J by 6 bases, with 9 bases between. The CDR3 is CASSFRPINEQFF. The CDR3 region has the DNA TGTGCCAGCAGCTTCAGGCCCATCAATGAGCAGTTCTTC.

The V gene is TRBV24-1, the J gene TRBJ2-1; TRBD1 is a possible D gene (6 bases). Germline-derived CDR1 and CDR2 are KGHDR and SFDVKD. This CDR3 spans 15 amino acids. V was clipped by 7 bases and J by 5 bases, with 17 bases between them. The CDR3 DNA follows: TGTGCCACCAGCCAGACAGGATTCGGGCACAATGAGCAGTTCTTC. It encodes CATSQTGFGHNEQFF.

This clonotype was picked up many times. The V gene is TRBV28, the J gene TRBJ2-7, with TRBD1 identical over 9 bases. Trimming took 4 bases from V and 3 from J; bases not matched to a gene: 1. Germline V lookup: CDR1 MDHEN, CDR2 SYDVKM. This CDR3 has 13 residues. DNA for the CDR3: TGTGCCAGCAGTTCGGGACAGGGCTACGAGCAGTACTTC. The encoded protein is CASSSGQGYEQYF.

Ten or more counts support this clonotype. The chain combines TRBV7-6 with TRBJ2-1; 11 nucleotides agree with TRBD2. CDR3 length: 16 amino acids. The trim removed 3 bases at V and 6 bases at J, leaving 7 bases unmatched. Germline V gives CDR1 SGHVS, CDR2 FNYEAQ. As DNA, the CDR3 is TGTGCCAGCAGCTTGGTAGCGGGAGGGCCAAGCAATGAGCAGTTCTTC. Residues: CASSLVAGGPSNEQFF.

This clonotype was picked up a small number of times. V usage is TRBV29-1 and J usage is TRBJ2-3; D not certain. Germline V CDR1 and CDR2: SQVTM, ANQGSEA. This CDR3 has 11 amino acids. V was shortened by 3 bases and J by 3 bases, with 4 bases between the two germline ends. CDR3 coding DNA: TGCAGCGTTGACTCGACAGATACGCAGTATTTT. Protein product: CSVDSTDTQYF.

This clonotype was found a few times. J is TRBJ2-7 and V is TRBV28; 8 positions agree with TRBD2. The V segment lost 5 bases and the J segment 6 bases; nucleotides outside the gene matches: 6. Germline V lookup: CDR1 MDHEN, CDR2 SYDVKM. The CDR3 consists of 13 residues. CDR3 residues: CASSLSGTPEQYF. The CDR3 DNA reads TGTGCCAGCAGTCTTAGCGGGACGCCCGAGCAGTACTTC.

This clonotype was seen more than once but under ten times. CDR3 sequence reads: CSVADTRPGRVAEAFF. The CDR3 region has the DNA TGCAGCGTTGCAGACACCCGTCCTGGAAGGGTCGCTGAAGCTTTCTTT. The gene calls are TRBV29-1 and TRBJ1-1, with D uncertain. CDR3 length equals 16 residues. V lost 4 bases, J lost 6 bases, and 24 bases lay in between. Germline V gene data show CDR1 as SQVTM and CDR2 as ANQGSEA.

The V call is TRBV20-1, the J call TRBJ2-7, with TRBD2 matching over 11 bases. Germline CDR1 is DFQATT and CDR2 is SNEGSKA (reference sequence). Trimming at V came to 6 bases and at J to 4 bases, leaving 5 bases not matched to a gene. CDR3 size: 13 residues. CDR3 sequence (DNA): TGCAGTGCCAAACTAGCGGGAGTTTACGAGCAGTACTTC. Translated, it gives CSAKLAGVYEQYF.

V gene TRBV11-2 combines with J gene TRBJ1-2; D is perhaps TRBD1 (5 bases). Trimming shortened V by 5 bases and J by 2 bases, and 15 bases separated the two germline ends. Per the germline V gene, CDR1 is SGHAT and CDR2 is FQNNGV. This CDR3 has 15 residues. The CDR3 region has the DNA TGTGCCAGCAGCCCAATATGGAAGGGGAACTATGGCTACACCTTC. Translating gives CASSPIWKGNYGYTF. Together with reference TRBV11-2 and TRBJ1-2, the CDR3 gives the full variable domain: EAGVAQSPRYKIIEKRQSVAFWCNPISGHATLYWYQQILGQGPKLLIQFQNNGVVDDSQLPKDRFSAERLKGVDSTLKIQPAKLEDSAVYLCASSPIWKGNYGYTFGSGTRLTVV.

V and J are TRBV12-3 or TRBV12-4 and TRBJ2-4, with D possibly called TRBD1 or TRBD2 (5 bases each). CDR3 length equals 12 residues. Trimming stripped 5 bases from V and 7 bases from J, with 9 bases between. CDR3 residues: CASSGDGNIQYF. CDR3 coding DNA: TGTGCCAGCAGTGGGGACGGGAACATTCAGTACTTC.

The V and J genes are TRBV6-2 or TRBV6-3 and TRBJ1-1, with D unclear. V lost 5 bases and J lost 3, with 10 bases in between. The CDR3 totals 13 residues. Germline CDR1 is MNHEY and CDR2 is SVGEGT. The CDR3, as DNA: TGTGCCAGCAGTGAAAACCTACACACTGAAGCTTTCTTT. Translated: CASSENLHTEAFF.

This clonotype was picked up many times. The rearrangement links TRBV29-1 to TRBJ2-2; 16 bases fit TRBD2. Per the germline V gene, CDR1 is SQVTM and CDR2 is ANQGSEA. V lost 7 bases, J lost 6 bases, and 8 bases stayed unmatched. The length of the CDR3 is 16 residues. The DNA of the CDR3 is TGCAGCGGTATTAAGGGACTAGCGGGAGGGTCCGGGGAGCTGTTTTTT. This codes for CSGIKGLAGGSGELFF.

CDR3 amino acids: CAWSVGLAVDFF. The CDR3 nucleotides are TGTGCCTGGAGTGTAGGCCTGGCGGTCGATTTCTTT. V is TRBV30 and J is TRBJ1-1, with D unclear. Deletions cut 0 bases from V and 13 bases from J, with 15 bases between. Germline V gene lookup returns CDR1 GTSNPN and CDR2 SVGIG (reference sequence). The CDR3 is 12 amino acids.

This clonotype was observed many times. The J gene is TRBJ2-1, the V gene TRBV12-3 or TRBV12-4; D is perhaps TRBD2 (6 bases). The CDR3 contains 15 residues. Trimming removed 6 bases at V and 0 bases at J, with 12 bases between. The CDR3 nucleotides are TGTGCCAGCAGATTGGACGGGAGCTCCTACAATGAGCAGTTCTTC. Amino acids: CASRLDGSSYNEQFF.

This clonotype was recorded many times. V and J are TRBV20-1 and TRBJ2-1; no clear D. This CDR3 comprises 15 residues. The germline gives CDR1 DFQATT, CDR2 SNEGSKA (reference sequence). V shed 1 base and J shed 8 bases, with 18 bases lying between them. The CDR3 protein is CSARVPKSVSDEQFF. DNA of the CDR3: TGCAGTGCTAGAGTGCCGAAGAGCGTGTCAGATGAGCAGTTCTTC.

This clonotype appeared a few times. The rearrangement joins TRBV6-2 or TRBV6-3 to TRBJ2-2; TRBD1 matches 9 bases. CDR1 and CDR2 from the germline V gene are MNHEY and SVGEGT. This CDR3 region has 14 residues. J gave up 4 bases and V 7 bases, and 4 bases lay outside the gene matches. The CDR3: CASTMTGGTGELFF. DNA for the CDR3: TGTGCCAGCACTATGACAGGGGGCACCGGGGAGCTGTTTTTT.

This chain links TRBV29-1 with TRBJ2-1; TRBD2 matches 8 bases. J gave up 8 bases and V 7 bases, and 13 bases lay outside the gene matches. Germline CDR1 and CDR2: SQVTM and ANQGSEA. This CDR3 has 14 amino acids. CDR3 in amino acids: CSGSSGLDFYEQFF. CDR3 nucleotides: TGCAGCGGAAGTTCGGGACTAGATTTCTATGAGCAGTTCTTC.

The chain employs TRBV20-1 and TRBJ2-2, with 7 bases matching TRBD2. Germline V gene lookup returns CDR1 DFQATT and CDR2 SNEGSKA (reference sequence). This CDR3 is built from 13 residues. The junction had 0 bases not matched to a gene; V was cut back by 2 bases and J by 3 bases. CDR3: CSARREDTGELFF. The DNA of the CDR3 is TGCAGTGCTAGACGGGAGGACACCGGGGAGCTGTTTTTT.

This clonotype occurred a few times. V gene TRBV7-6 combines with J gene TRBJ1-3; D is unresolved. The CDR3 loop spans 17 amino acids. V was trimmed by 2 bases and J by 0 bases, leaving 14 bases between them. Looked up from germline, CDR1 is SGHVS and CDR2 is FNYEAQ. The CDR3 loop reads CASSLLAGRVSGNTIYF. For the CDR3, the DNA is TGTGCCAGCAGCTTACTCGCTGGCCGGGTCTCTGGAAACACCATATATTTT.

There are a few counts of this clonotype. V is TRBV6-6 and J is TRBJ2-3; TRBD1 matches at 9 bases. This CDR3 has 14 residues. V dropped 6 bases and J dropped 5; count of bases not matched to a gene: 6. CDR1 MNHNY and CDR2 SVGAGI come from the germline V gene (reference sequence). The CDR3 DNA follows: TGTGCCAGCAGAATACAGGGGGCGAGAGATACGCAGTATTTT. Translation gives CASRIQGARDTQYF.

V is TRBV20-1 and J is TRBJ2-7; maybe TRBD2 (6 bases). This CDR3 contains 14 residues. The V gene lost 1 base and the J gene lost 6 bases, with 16 bases spanning the gap. Germline loops: CDR1 DFQATT, CDR2 SNEGSKA (reference sequence). CDR3 in amino acids: CSARVGLQRGEQYF. In DNA, the CDR3 is TGCAGTGCTAGAGTGGGACTCCAGAGAGGCGAGCAGTACTTC.

The chain links TRBV30 to TRBJ1-4; no definite D call. Between the trimmed V and J ends, which lost 4 bases and 0 bases, there was a span of 6 bases. The CDR3 covers 13 residues. Germline V gene sequence: CDR1 GTSNPN, CDR2 SVGIG (reference sequence). The DNA for the CDR3 is TGTGCCTGGACGGCAACAACTAATGAAAAACTGTTTTTT. This sequence encodes CAWTATTNEKLFF.

This clonotype turned up a few times. The chain employs TRBV5-8 and TRBJ2-4, with D unresolved. There are 13 residues in the CDR3. V was trimmed by 7 bases and J by 6 bases, leaving 14 bases between them. The germline V gene has CDR1 SGHTS and CDR2 YDEGEE. The CDR3 coding sequence is TGTGCCAGCGCCCCCTTCTCGGTAAACATTCAGTACTTC. Translating gives CASAPFSVNIQYF.

The chain uses TRBV29-1 and TRBJ2-7, with D perhaps being TRBD1 or TRBD2 (6 bases each). This CDR3 comprises 16 residues. From germline, CDR1 is SQVTM and CDR2 ANQGSEA. Trimming removed 6 bases at V and 0 bases at J, with 21 bases between. CDR3 amino acids: CSVGGMSEGGSYEQYF. The DNA for the CDR3 is TGCAGCGTGGGGGGCATGAGTGAGGGGGGCTCCTACGAGCAGTACTTC.

The V gene is TRBV10-3, the J gene TRBJ2-7; maybe TRBD1 (6 bases). Germline CDR1 reads ENHRY; CDR2 reads SYGVKD. V was shortened by 3 bases and J by 1 base, with 13 bases between the two germline ends. The CDR3 extends over 15 amino acids. The CDR3 DNA follows: TGTGCCATCAGTGACACAGGGCAGGCTTCCTACGAGCAGTACTTC. Amino acid sequence: CAISDTGQASYEQYF.

This clonotype came up many times. The chain couples TRBV12-5 to TRBJ2-1; TRBD1 agrees at 8 bases. The CDR3 loop spans 15 amino acids. The junction had 9 bases not matched to a gene; V was cut back by 5 bases and J by 6 bases. Germline V gives CDR1 LGHNT, CDR2 FRNRAP. CDR3 region: CASGPDRVAVNEQFF. CDR3 coding DNA: TGTGCTAGTGGTCCGGACAGGGTAGCTGTCAATGAGCAGTTCTTC.

This clonotype was detected a few times. The chain combines TRBV12-3 or TRBV12-4 with TRBJ2-1; possible D gene TRBD2, 6 bases. CDR3 length: 16 residues. V was trimmed by 6 bases and J by 8 bases, leaving 23 bases between them. The CDR3 protein is CASSLRGTPPSDEQFF. The CDR3 nucleotides read TGTGCCAGCAGCCTCCGGGGGACCCCCCCTTCGGATGAGCAGTTCTTC.

V and J are TRBV5-1 and TRBJ2-7; tentative D call: TRBD1 (6 bases). This CDR3 has 14 residues. Trimming removed 5 bases from V and 3 bases from J, with 15 bases in between. Germline CDR1 SGHRS, CDR2 YFSETQ. The CDR3 region is CASRQPGTYYEQYF. DNA of the CDR3: TGCGCCAGCAGGCAGCCCGGGACATACTACGAGCAGTACTTC.

This chain uses TRBV5-4 with TRBJ2-7, with 9 positions matching TRBD1. The CDR3 is 14 residues long. The V segment lost 5 bases and the J segment 1 base; nucleotides outside the gene matches: 4. Germline loops: CDR1 SGHNT, CDR2 YYREEE (reference sequence). This CDR3 reads CASRRQGGSYEQYF. DNA of the CDR3: TGTGCCAGCAGACGACAGGGGGGTTCCTACGAGCAGTACTTC.